Below are 9 T cell receptor beta chains sequenced from a single sample in a study of T-cell memory formation after mild COVID-19. Via MiXCR, TCRdb re-called the 5' RACE reads, giving one row per CDR3 protein. The table records tens of thousands of distinct CDR3 sequences, about an eighth of them present only once. The material sequenced was PBMCs or a T cell subset sorted from them (not recorded which). The receptors were gathered from a man younger than 35 who had mild COVID-19 (a few samples of this study predate the infection). Cell type and time point are not known.

This clonotype appeared many times. CDR3 sequence: CASRPGSNYGYTF. DNA for the CDR3: TGTGCCAGCAGACCGGGATCTAACTATGGCTACACCTTC. The V and J genes are TRBV12-3 or TRBV12-4 and TRBJ1-2; D is ambiguous. Trimming removed 6 bases from V and 0 bases from J, with 8 bases in between. This CDR3 comprises 13 residues.

This clonotype was observed many times. This chain connects TRBV12-3 or TRBV12-4 to TRBJ2-7; 7 nucleotides line up with TRBD1. J lost 3 bases, V lost 2 bases, and 4 bases had no gene match. The CDR3 has 14 amino acids. The CDR3 spells CASSLMAGGYEQYF. In nucleotides, the CDR3 is TGTGCCAGCAGTTTAATGGCAGGGGGCTACGAGCAGTACTTC.

This clonotype was counted many times. The V and J genes are TRBV20-1 and TRBJ2-5; D gene uncertain. The V gene's germline CDR1 is DFQATT and CDR2 SNEGSKA (reference sequence). Trimming left V 5 bases short and J 3 bases short, with 4 bases between. The CDR3 extends over 10 amino acids. In nucleotides, the CDR3 is TGCAGTGCTTCCAAAGAGACCCAGTACTTC. Amino acids: CSASKETQYF.

The table lists this clonotype with many counts. V gene TRBV6-4 combines with J gene TRBJ2-2; D call uncertain. The V gene lost 2 bases and the J gene lost 4 bases, with 5 bases spanning the gap. From germline, CDR1 is MRHNA and CDR2 SNTAGT. The CDR3 runs 13 residues. Written as DNA, the CDR3 is TGTGCCAGCAGTGACGGCCCCACCGGGGAGCTGTTTTTT. Translated: CASSDGPTGELFF.

This CDR3 reads CASSQPGAGNTIYF. Here the CDR3 DNA reads TGTGCCAGCAGCCAACCCGGAGCTGGAAACACCATATATTTT. The rearrangement uses TRBV3-1 and TRBJ1-3; no clear D gene. Germline V gene lookup returns CDR1 LGHDT and CDR2 YNNKEL (reference sequence). Trimming shortened V by 2 bases and J by 2 bases, and 7 bases separated the two germline ends. The CDR3 totals 14 residues.

This clonotype was found many times. This sequence joins TRBV20-1 and TRBJ2-7; the match to TRBD1 covers 8 bases. The CDR3 contains 14 residues. Germline V gene sequence: CDR1 DFQATT, CDR2 SNEGSKA (reference sequence). The CDR3 DNA reads as TGCAGCGCAGTTTTTGACAGGGGCGTCTACGAGCAGTACGTC. This codes for CSAVFDRGVYEQYV.

This clonotype was seen at least ten times. This chain uses TRBV30 with TRBJ1-1; D is ambiguous. V lost 4 bases and J 0 bases, leaving 12 bases between the germline ends. This CDR3 spans 14 amino acids. From germline, CDR1 is GTSNPN and CDR2 SVGIG (reference sequence). CDR3 bases: TGTGCCTGGATCCAGTCTGCTATGAACACTGAAGCTTTCTTT. Its translation is CAWIQSAMNTEAFF.

Many counts were recorded for this clonotype. This chain uses TRBV3-1 with TRBJ2-3; 9 bases map to TRBD2. V lost 4 bases, J lost 8 bases, and 10 bases stayed unmatched. CDR3 size: 15 residues. Germline CDR1 LGHDT, CDR2 YNNKEL (reference sequence). This CDR3 is CASSRSSGERATQYF. CDR3 coding DNA: TGTGCCAGCAGCCGTTCTAGCGGGGAAAGAGCTACGCAGTATTTT.

Many counts were recorded for this clonotype. The chain links TRBV12-3 or TRBV12-4 to TRBJ2-7; D is undetermined. The V end lost 2 bases, the J end lost 5 bases, and 4 bases lay between the germline ends. The CDR3 loop spans 11 amino acids. CDR3 coding DNA: TGTGCCAGCAGTTTAATCAACGAGCAGTACTTC. This gives the protein CASSLINEQYF.